These 10 T cell receptor beta chains were sequenced from one sample in a study of T cell clonality in common variable immunodeficiency. Sequencing was performed with immunoSEQ multiplex PCR; in TCRdb, only in-frame clones are kept and a portion is missing. Reported are some 38,000 clones, none seen only once; the ten largest carry 2.5% to 3.5%. Sequencing input: peripheral blood mononuclear cells. The receptors were gathered from a person aged 18 to 75 in good health.

There are many counts of this clone. Sequencing ends 3 residues short of the CDR3 end; the germline J gene provides the rest. The V call is TRBV2, the J call TRBJ2-7; D not certain. CDR1 is SNHLY, CDR2 FYNNEI, per germline. The CDR3 loop spans 12 amino acids. Trimming took off 8 bases at V and 6 bases at J, with 14 bases between the two ends. Partial CDR3 DNA: TGTGCCAGCCACAGAATTCCATCCGAG. Translating gives CASHRIPSE. The full CDR3 sequence reads CASHRIPSEQYF.

This clone was counted ten times or more. With the read ending 3 residues before the CDR3 end, the germline J gene is used to fill in that end. This chain links TRBV20-1 with TRBJ2-1; unclear D gene. CDR3 length: 14 amino acids. The V and J ends lost 3 bases and 0 bases respectively, with 9 bases between them. Germline lookup yields CDR1 DFQATT and CDR2 SNEGSKA (reference sequence). This chain's CDR3 is CSARAESSYNEQFF. Incomplete CDR3 DNA: TGCAGTGCTAGGGCGGAGAGCTCCTACAATGAG.

This clone was counted ten times or more. The CDR3 extends 3 residues past the end of the read, so its final part is completed from the germline J gene. V usage is TRBV6-1 and J usage is TRBJ1-4, with D tentatively TRBD1 (5 bases). Per germline, CDR1 MNHNS and CDR2 SASEGT. The length of the CDR3 is 12 residues. CDR3 bases read: TGTGCCAGCAGTGAGCGAGACAGTCGA. This codes for CASSERDSR. In full, the CDR3 is CASSERDSRLFF.

For this clone: A read error may explain this, as a much larger clone is one base away. The sequenced fragment ends 3 residues before the CDR3 boundary, so the rest is inferred from the germline J gene. The chain joins TRBV19 to TRBJ2-5; possible D gene TRBD2, 6 bases. The CDR3 is made up of 14 amino acids. Germline-derived CDR1 and CDR2 are LNHDA and SQIVND (reference sequence). This CDR3 is CASSSQGLTDTQYF. The DNA read from the CDR3 is TGTGCCAGTAGTAGCCAGGGACTCACAGATACC.

This clone has a count of ten or more. The read halts 3 residues ahead of the CDR3 end, with the missing end drawn from the germline J gene. This chain connects TRBV7-2 to TRBJ2-3, with 9 bases identical to TRBD2. The V and J ends lost 8 bases and 6 bases, in that order; junction bases with no gene match: 12. In germline, CDR1 is SGHTA, CDR2 FQGNSA. The CDR3 totals 15 residues. The CDR3 protein is CASSYAGGPGDTQYF. The covered CDR3 bases are TGTGCCAGCTCTTACGCGGGAGGGCCCGGGGATACG.

This clone was detected ten times or more. Coverage ceases 3 residues before the CDR3 finishes, and the germline J gene fills in the end. The V gene is TRBV20-1, the J gene TRBJ2-5, with 11 bases matching TRBD1. CDR1 and CDR2 (germline): DFQATT, SNEGSKA (reference sequence). This CDR3 is 18 amino acids long. After removal of 6 bases from V and 3 bases from J, the junction contained 18 bases not matched to a gene. Here the CDR3 reads CSASPPGQGGPYKETQYF. The sequenced CDR3 bases are TGCAGTGCCTCACCTCCGGGACAGGGGGGTCCCTACAAAGAGACC.

Worth noting for this clone: The read ends 3 residues before the CDR3 terminus; that terminus is restored from the germline J gene. The chain joins TRBV20-1 to TRBJ1-1; tentatively, D is TRBD1 (6 bases). Looked up from germline, CDR1 is DFQATT and CDR2 is SNEGSKA (reference sequence). This CDR3 spans 15 amino acids. Incomplete CDR3 DNA: TGCAGCGCCGTACAGGGTACGGTCATGAACACTGAA. Translated: CSAVQGTVMNTE. Given in full, the CDR3 is CSAVQGTVMNTEAFF.

This clone was found many times. The CDR3 end lies 3 residues beyond the end of the read and is filled in from the germline J gene. The chain joins TRBV18 to TRBJ2-7; 10 bases align to TRBD2. The CDR3 runs to 17 residues. Germline V gene sequence: CDR1 KGHSH, CDR2 LQKENI. Trimming removed 5 bases from V and 4 bases from J; junction bases left unmatched: 14. The CDR3 sequence is CASSKISGTSEKYEQYF. The covered CDR3 bases are TGTGCCAGCTCAAAGATTTCCGGGACTAGCGAGAAATACGAG.

This clone came up many times. The CDR3 is cut off 3 residues early in the read; its end comes from the germline J gene. The genes are TRBV13 and TRBJ1-5; possibly TRBD1 for D (5 bases). V dropped 0 bases and J dropped 7 bases, with 10 bases sitting between them. The germline V gene has CDR1 PRHDT and CDR2 FYEKMQ (reference sequence). The CDR3 spans 14 residues. CDR3 loop: CASSLGQGGQPQHF. CDR3 DNA, as far as it was read: TGTGCCAGCAGCTTAGGCCAGGGAGGACAGCCC.

This clone was seen many times. The sequenced CDR3 bases are TGCGCCAGCAGCCAGGCAGGGGACAGGGACCTTAACTATGGC. Translation gives CASSQAGDRDLNYG. The full CDR3 reads CASSQAGDRDLNYGYTF. The chain recombines TRBV5-1 with TRBJ1-2, with TRBD1 identical over 9 bases. The sequence runs out 3 residues before the end of the CDR3; the remainder is reconstructed from the germline J gene. The germline gives CDR1 SGHRS, CDR2 YFSETQ. J gave up 1 base and V 4 bases, and 11 bases lay outside the gene matches. There are 17 residues in the CDR3. Full variable domain (remainder filled in from reference TRBV5-1 and TRBJ1-2): KAGVTQTPRYLIKTRGQQVTLSCSPISGHRSVSWYQQTPGQGLQFLFEYFSETQRNKGNFPGRFSGRQFSNSRSEMNVSTLELGDSALYLCASSQAGDRDLNYGYTFGSGTRLTVV.